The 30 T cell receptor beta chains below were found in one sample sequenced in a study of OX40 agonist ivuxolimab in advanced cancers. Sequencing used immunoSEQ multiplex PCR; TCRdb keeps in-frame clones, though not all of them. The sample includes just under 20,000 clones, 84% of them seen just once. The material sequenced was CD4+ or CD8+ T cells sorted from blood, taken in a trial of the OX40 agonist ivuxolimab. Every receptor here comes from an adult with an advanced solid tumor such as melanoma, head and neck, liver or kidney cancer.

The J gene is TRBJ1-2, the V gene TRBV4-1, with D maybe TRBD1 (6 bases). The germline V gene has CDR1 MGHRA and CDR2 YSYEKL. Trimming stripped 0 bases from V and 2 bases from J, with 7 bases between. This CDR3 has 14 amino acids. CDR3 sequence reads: CASSQEGANYGYTF. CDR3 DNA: TGCGCCAGCAGCCAAGAGGGGGCCAACTATGGCTACACCTTC.

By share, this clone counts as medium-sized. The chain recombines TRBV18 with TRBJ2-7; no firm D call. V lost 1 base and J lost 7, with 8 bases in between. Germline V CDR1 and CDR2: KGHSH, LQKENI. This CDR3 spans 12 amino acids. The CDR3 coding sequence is TGTGCCAGCTCACCACAAGAATCAGAGCAGTACTTC. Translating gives CASSPQESEQYF.

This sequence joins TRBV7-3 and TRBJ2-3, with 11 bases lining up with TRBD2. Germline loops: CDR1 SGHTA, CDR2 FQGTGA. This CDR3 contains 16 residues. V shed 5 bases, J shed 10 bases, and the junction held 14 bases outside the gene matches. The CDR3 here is CASSPTTSSGRNPQYF. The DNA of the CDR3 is TGTGCCAGCAGCCCAACCACCTCTAGCGGGAGGAATCCGCAGTATTTT.

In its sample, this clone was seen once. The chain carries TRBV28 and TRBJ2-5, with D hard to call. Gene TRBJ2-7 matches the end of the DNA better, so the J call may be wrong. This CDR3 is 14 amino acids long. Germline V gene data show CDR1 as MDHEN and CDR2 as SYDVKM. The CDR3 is CASSFRQKGYEQYF. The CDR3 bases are TGTGCCAGCAGTTTTAGGCAAAAGGGCTACGAGCAGTACTTC.

The CDR3 sequence is CASSVGQGWTEAFF. The CDR3 DNA follows: TGTGCCAGCAGCGTAGGTCAGGGTTGGACTGAAGCTTTCTTT. V gene TRBV9 combines with J gene TRBJ1-1, with a tentative D call TRBD1 (5 bases). This CDR3 contains 14 residues. V lost 0 bases to trimming and J lost 5 bases, with 11 bases between them. Germline-derived CDR1 and CDR2 are SGDLS and YYNGEE.

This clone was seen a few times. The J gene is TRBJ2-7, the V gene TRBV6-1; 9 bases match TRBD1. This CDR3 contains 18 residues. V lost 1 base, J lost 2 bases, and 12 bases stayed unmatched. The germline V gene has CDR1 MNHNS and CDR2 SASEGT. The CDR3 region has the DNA TGTGCCAGCAGTGAAGTGGGACAGGGCACACACCGAACCTACGAGCAGTACTTC. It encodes CASSEVGQGTHRTYEQYF.

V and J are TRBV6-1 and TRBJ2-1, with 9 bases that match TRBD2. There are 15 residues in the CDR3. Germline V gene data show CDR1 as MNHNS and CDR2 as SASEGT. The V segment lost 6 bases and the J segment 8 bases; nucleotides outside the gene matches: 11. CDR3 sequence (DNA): TGTGCCAGCAGCCCTGAGATAGCGGGAGTATATGAGCAGTTCTTC. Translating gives CASSPEIAGVYEQFF.

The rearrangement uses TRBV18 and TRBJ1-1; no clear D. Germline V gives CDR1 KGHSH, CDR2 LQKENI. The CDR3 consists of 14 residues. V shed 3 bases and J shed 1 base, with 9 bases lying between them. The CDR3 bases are TGTGCCAGCTCACCTATTGGTGAGAACACTGAAGCTTTCTTT. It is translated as CASSPIGENTEAFF.

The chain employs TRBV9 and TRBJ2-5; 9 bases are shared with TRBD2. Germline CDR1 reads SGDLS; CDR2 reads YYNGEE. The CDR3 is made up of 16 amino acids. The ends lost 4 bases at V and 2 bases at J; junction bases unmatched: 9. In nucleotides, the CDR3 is TGTGCCAGCAGCACCGAAGCGGGAGGACTACAAGAGACCCAGTACTTC. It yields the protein CASSTEAGGLQETQYF. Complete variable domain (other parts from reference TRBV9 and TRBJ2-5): DSGVTQTPKHLITATGQRVTLRCSPRSGDLSVYWYQQSLDQGLQFLIQYYNGEERAKGNILERFSAQQFPDLHSELNLSSLELGDSALYFCASSTEAGGLQETQYFGPGTRLLVL.

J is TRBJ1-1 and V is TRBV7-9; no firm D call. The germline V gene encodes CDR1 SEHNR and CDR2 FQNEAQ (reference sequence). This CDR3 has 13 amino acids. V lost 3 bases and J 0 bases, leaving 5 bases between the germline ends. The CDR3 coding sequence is TGTGCCAGCAGCTTGTCCCTGAACACTGAAGCTTTCTTT. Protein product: CASSLSLNTEAFF. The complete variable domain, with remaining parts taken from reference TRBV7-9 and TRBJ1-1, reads DTGVSQNPRHKITKRGQNVTFRCDPISEHNRLYWYRQTLGQGPEFLTYFQNEAQLEKSRLLSDRFSAERPKGSFSTLEIQRTEQGDSAMYLCASSLSLNTEAFFGQGTRLTVV.

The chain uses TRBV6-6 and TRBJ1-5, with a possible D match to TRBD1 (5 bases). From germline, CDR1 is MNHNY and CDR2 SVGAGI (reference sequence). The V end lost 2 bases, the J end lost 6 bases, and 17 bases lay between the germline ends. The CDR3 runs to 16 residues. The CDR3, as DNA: TGTGCCAGCAGTTACAGGGCAGGGCCAACTGTTCAGCCCCAGCATTTT. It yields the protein CASSYRAGPTVQPQHF.

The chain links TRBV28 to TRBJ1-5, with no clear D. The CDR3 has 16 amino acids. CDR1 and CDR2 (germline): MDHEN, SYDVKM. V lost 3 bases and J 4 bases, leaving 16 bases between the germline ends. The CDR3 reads CASSFLDRVLNQPQHF. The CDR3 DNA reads TGTGCCAGCAGTTTCCTCGACCGAGTCCTTAATCAGCCCCAGCATTTT.

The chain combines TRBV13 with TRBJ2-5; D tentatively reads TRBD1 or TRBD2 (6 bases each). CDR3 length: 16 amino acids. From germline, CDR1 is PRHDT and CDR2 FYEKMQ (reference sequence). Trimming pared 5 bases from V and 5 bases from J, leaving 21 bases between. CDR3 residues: CASSVGGGREGETQYF. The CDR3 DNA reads TGTGCCAGCAGCGTCGGGGGCGGGCGTGAAGGGGAGACCCAGTACTTC.

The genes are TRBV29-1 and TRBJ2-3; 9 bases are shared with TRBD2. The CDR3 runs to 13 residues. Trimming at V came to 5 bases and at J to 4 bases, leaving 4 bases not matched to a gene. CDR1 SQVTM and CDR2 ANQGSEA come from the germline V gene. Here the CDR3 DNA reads TGCAGCGTTAGAACTAGCGGGTCAGATACGCAGTATTTT. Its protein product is CSVRTSGSDTQYF.

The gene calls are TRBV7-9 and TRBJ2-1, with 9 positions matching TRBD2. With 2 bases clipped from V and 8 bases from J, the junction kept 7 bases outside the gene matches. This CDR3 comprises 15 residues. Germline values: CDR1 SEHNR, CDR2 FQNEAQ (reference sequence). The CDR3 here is CASSLLAGDRDEQFF. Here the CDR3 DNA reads TGTGCCAGCAGCTTATTAGCGGGAGATCGGGATGAGCAGTTCTTC.

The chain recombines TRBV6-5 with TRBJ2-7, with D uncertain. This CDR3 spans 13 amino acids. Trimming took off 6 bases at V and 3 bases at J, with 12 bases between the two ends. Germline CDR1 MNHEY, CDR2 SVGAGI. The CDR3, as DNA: TGTGCCAGCAGGGGGATATCGGGCTACGAGCAGTACTTC. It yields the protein CASRGISGYEQYF.

The CDR3 region is CASSQESGVANTEAFF. CDR3 nucleotides: TGCGCCAGCAGCCAAGAATCGGGAGTGGCGAACACTGAAGCTTTCTTT. The rearrangement uses TRBV4-1 and TRBJ1-1; D gene ambiguous. Trimming removed 0 bases from V and 1 base from J, with 12 bases in between. CDR3 length: 16 residues. CDR1 is MGHRA and CDR2 is YSYEKL in the germline V gene.

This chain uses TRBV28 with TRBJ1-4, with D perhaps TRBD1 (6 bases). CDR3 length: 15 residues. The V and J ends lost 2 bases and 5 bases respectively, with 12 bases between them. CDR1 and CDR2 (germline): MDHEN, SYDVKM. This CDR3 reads CASSLGGATNEKLFF. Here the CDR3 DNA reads TGTGCCAGCAGTTTAGGGGGGGCGACCAATGAAAAACTGTTTTTT. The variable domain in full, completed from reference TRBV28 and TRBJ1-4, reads DVKVTQSSRYLVKRTGEKVFLECVQDMDHENMFWYRQDPGLGLRLIYFSYDVKMKEKGDIPEGYSVSREKKERFSLILESASTNQTSMYLCASSLGGATNEKLFFGSGTQLSVL.

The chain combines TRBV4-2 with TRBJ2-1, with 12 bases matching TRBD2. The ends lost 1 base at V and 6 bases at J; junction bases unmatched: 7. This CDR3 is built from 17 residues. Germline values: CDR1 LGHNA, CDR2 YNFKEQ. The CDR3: CASSQALGLAGSNEQFF. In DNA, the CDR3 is TGTGCCAGCAGCCAAGCCCTGGGACTAGCGGGTTCCAATGAGCAGTTCTTC.

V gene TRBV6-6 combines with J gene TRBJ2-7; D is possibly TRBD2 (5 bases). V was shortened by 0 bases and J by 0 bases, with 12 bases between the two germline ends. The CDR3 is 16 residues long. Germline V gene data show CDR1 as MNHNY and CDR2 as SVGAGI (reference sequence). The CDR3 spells CASSYSRREDSYEQYF. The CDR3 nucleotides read TGTGCCAGCAGTTACTCCAGACGGGAAGACTCCTACGAGCAGTACTTC.

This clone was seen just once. CDR3 sequence: CASSLGEIMDRSYEQYF. The CDR3 DNA follows: TGTGCCAGCAGCTTGGGGGAGATAATGGACAGATCCTACGAGCAGTACTTC. The chain carries TRBV5-8 and TRBJ2-7; D perhaps matches TRBD1 (6 bases). This CDR3 spans 17 amino acids. V was clipped by 0 bases and J by 1 base, with 17 bases between them. Germline CDR1 and CDR2: SGHTS and YDEGEE.

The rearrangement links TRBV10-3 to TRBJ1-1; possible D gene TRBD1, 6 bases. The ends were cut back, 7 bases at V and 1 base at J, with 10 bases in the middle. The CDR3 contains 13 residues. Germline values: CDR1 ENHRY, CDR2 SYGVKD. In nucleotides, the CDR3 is TGTGCCATCAAGGGGGTTACGAACACTGAAGCTTTCTTT. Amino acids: CAIKGVTNTEAFF.

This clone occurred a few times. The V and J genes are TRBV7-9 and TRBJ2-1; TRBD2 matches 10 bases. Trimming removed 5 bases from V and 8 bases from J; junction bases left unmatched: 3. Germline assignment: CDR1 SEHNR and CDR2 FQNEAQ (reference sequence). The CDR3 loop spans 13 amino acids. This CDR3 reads CASSRAGGHEQFF. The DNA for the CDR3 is TGTGCCAGCAGCCGAGCGGGAGGGCATGAGCAGTTCTTC.

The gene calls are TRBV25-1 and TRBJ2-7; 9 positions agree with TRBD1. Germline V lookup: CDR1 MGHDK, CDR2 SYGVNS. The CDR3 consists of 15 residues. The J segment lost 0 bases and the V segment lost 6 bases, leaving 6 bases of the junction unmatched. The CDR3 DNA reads TGTGCCAGCAGCCCGGGACAGGGTATCTCCTACGAGCAGTACTTC. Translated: CASSPGQGISYEQYF.

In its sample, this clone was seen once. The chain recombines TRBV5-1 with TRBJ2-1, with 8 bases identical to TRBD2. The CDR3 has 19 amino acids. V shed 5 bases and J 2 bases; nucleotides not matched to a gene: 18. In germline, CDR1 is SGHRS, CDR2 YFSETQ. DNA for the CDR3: TGCGCCAGCAGATATGCGACGTCTGGCGGGGGGCCAGCCTACAATGAGCAGTTCTTC. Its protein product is CASRYATSGGGPAYNEQFF.

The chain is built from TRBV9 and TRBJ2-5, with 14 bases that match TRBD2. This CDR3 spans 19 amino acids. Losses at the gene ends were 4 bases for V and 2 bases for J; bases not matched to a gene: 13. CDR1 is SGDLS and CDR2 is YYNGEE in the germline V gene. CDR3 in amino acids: CASSLGLAGGRGKQETQYF. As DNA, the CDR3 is TGTGCCAGCAGCCTCGGACTAGCGGGAGGCAGGGGGAAACAAGAGACCCAGTACTTC.

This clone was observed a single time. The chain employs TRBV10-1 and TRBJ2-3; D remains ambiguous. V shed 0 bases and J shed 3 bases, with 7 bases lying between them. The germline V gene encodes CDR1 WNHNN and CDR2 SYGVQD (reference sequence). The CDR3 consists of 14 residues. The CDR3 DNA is TGCGCCAGCAGTGAGTCTGGGGTGACAGATACGCAGTATTTT. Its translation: CASSESGVTDTQYF.

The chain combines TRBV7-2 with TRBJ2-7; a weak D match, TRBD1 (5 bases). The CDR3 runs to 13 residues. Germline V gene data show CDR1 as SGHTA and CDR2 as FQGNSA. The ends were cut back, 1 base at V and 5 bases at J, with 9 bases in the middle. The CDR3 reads CASSLVGHHEQYF. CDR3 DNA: TGTGCCAGCAGCTTAGTAGGACACCACGAGCAGTACTTC. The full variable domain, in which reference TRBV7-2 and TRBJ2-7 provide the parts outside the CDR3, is GAGVSQSPSNKVTEKGKDVELRCDPISGHTALYWYRQSLGQGLEFLIYFQGNSAPDKSGLPSDRFSAERTGGSVSTLTIQRTQQEDSAVYLCASSLVGHHEQYFGPGTRLTVT.

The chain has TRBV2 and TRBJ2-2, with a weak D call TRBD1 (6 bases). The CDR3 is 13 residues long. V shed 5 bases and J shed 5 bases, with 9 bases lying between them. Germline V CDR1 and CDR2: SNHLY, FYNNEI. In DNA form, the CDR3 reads TGTGCCAGCAGTTACAGGGAGACCGGGGAGCTGTTTTTT. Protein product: CASSYRETGELFF. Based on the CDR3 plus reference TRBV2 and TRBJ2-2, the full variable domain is EPEVTQTPSHQVTQMGQEVILRCVPISNHLYFYWYRQILGQKVEFLVSFYNNEISEKSEIFDDQFSVERPDGSNFTLKIRSTKLEDSAMYFCASSYRETGELFFGEGSRLTVL.

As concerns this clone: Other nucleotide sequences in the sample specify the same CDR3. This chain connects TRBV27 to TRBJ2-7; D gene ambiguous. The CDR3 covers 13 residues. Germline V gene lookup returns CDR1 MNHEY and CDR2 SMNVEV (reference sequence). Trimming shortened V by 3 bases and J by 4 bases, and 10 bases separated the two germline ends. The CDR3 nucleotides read TGTGCCAGCAGTTTCCGTGTGGGGTACGAGCAGTACTTC. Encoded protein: CASSFRVGYEQYF.